This T cell receptor beta chain comes out of a study of blood T cell repertoires in COVID-19. At the level of the study: Italy, Spain and the United States were the sources of the convalescent and acute COVID-19 samples. The cDNA or gDNA used as material had been derived from T cells, B-cell-depleted T cells, or PBMCs.

Trimming removed 5 bases from V and 1 base from J; junction bases left unmatched: 7. The germline gives CDR1 SGHTA, CDR2 FQGNSA. This CDR3 region has 15 residues. In the study's own analysis: Quantification of nucleated cells was approximated via reference gene primer amplification. Using immunoSEQ multiplex PCR, the repertoire was profiled, and TCRdb retains in-frame clones only, with some absent. The D gene and trimming were derived from the DNA, and the V and J assignments and clone size from that table. The sample has about 170,000 clones, roughly 86% seen once. Sequencing was done on a sample of peripheral blood. V gene TRBV7-2 combines with J gene TRBJ2-5; 7 bases line up with TRBD2. This TCR derives from a woman of 80 years or more in a cohort sampled during active or convalescent COVID-19. The CDR3 nucleotides read TGTGCCAGCAGCCTAAGCGGGACCGGCCAAGAGACCCAGTACTTC. Its protein product is CASSLSGTGQETQYF.